A selection of T cell receptor beta chains follows, all from one sample in a study of T cell changes during pregnancy in multiple sclerosis. The repertoire was sequenced with immunoSEQ multiplex PCR; TCRdb's copy has only in-frame clones and lacks some. The data show some 57,000 clones, approximately 90% seen once. Source: CD4+ T cells from peripheral blood mononuclear cells, taken in the first trimester of pregnancy. Receptors were obtained from a female donor with multiple sclerosis, enrolled in a pregnancy study. Both conserved end residues are part of each CDR3.

TRBV7-2	TRBJ2-2	CASSITSAGELFF
TRBV7-2	TRBJ2-3	CASSSGGSDTQYF
TRBV6-5	TRBJ2-1	CASRDRLAGGHEQFF
TRBV7-2	TRBJ2-5	CASSLSSSGGVETQYF
TRBV5-6	TRBJ1-5	CASSNGQGGYSNQPQHF
TRBV7-8	TRBJ1-1	CASSAMGGVSTEAFF
TRBV19	TRBJ2-7	CASRSFGDTHSYEQYF
TRBV2	TRBJ2-3	CASSLGSPSTDTQYF
TRBV7-2	TRBJ2-7	CASSVGLAGGGEQYF
TRBV4-3	TRBJ2-7	CASSQGPTAYEQYF
TRBV6-5	TRBJ1-4	CASSPEGGTNEKLFF
TRBV19	TRBJ1-1	CAGGQGKENTEAFF
TRBV4-3	TRBJ2-3	CASSQDWGASGVTDTQYF
TRBV6-6	TRBJ2-3	CASSSLAGTDTQYF
TRBV21-1	TRBJ2-3	CASSTRGSWGTDTQYF
TRBV2	TRBJ2-3	CASRRLAGGPDTQYF
TRBV7-2	TRBJ1-2	CASSLAGKQGALYGYTF
TRBV7-9	TRBJ2-7	CASSSDRGRFHEQYF
TRBV6-5	TRBJ1-1	CASSLDRVRTEAFF
TRBV9	TRBJ1-6	CASSVVDHNSPLHF
TRBV5-4	TRBJ2-7	CASSLGGQGAAEQYF
TRBV18	TRBJ2-5	CASSPPRTGGVETQYF
TRBV6-5	TRBJ2-7	CASSYIGQGGEEQYF
TRBV7-3	TRBJ2-1	CASSLISGGGNEQFF
TRBV2	TRBJ1-2	CASRSGTGDYGYTF
TRBV18	TRBJ1-2	CASSPSTAGYGYTF
TRBV7-9	TRBJ2-7	CASSPVEWEQYF
TRBV12-5	TRBJ1-4	CASAFGGEAEKLFF
TRBV15	TRBJ2-2	CATSRGANTGELFF
TRBV5-1	TRBJ1-1	CASSLPGQGYSEAFF
TRBV29-1	TRBJ2-1	CSARRAANEQFF
TRBV5-5	TRBJ1-2	CASRGGQGKAGYTF
TRBV4-2	TRBJ1-3	CASSQEGLRQTGNTIYF
TRBV11-2	TRBJ1-2	CASSLLPVTAQGPYGYTF
TRBV28	TRBJ1-2	CASSLTLTGDDGYTF
TRBV15	TRBJ1-1	CATSRDLAGQQAFF
TRBV5-4	TRBJ2-5	CASRSRTGEGETQYF
TRBV7-3	TRBJ2-3	CASSLTRGTDTQYF
TRBV30	TRBJ1-5	CAWNGQGDQPQHF
TRBV9	TRBJ2-3	CASSVVGQASTDTQYF
TRBV5-1	TRBJ1-1	CASRTQGMNTEAFF
TRBV9	TRBJ1-6	CASSVGQGINSPLHF
TRBV5-6	TRBJ1-1	CASSLGQGTLNTEAFF
TRBV7-2	TRBJ1-6	CASSLGSYNSPLHF
TRBV9	TRBJ2-5	CASSRQGGKETQYF
TRBV29-1	TRBJ1-1	CSTVRGLNTEAFF
TRBV30	TRBJ1-2	CAWSDGTGILHYGYTF
TRBV5-6	TRBJ1-1	CASNRDRGTEAFF
TRBV11-2	TRBJ1-1	CASSLSGGLAFF
TRBV5-1	TRBJ1-1	CASSPTRDTEAFF
TRBV19	TRBJ1-5	CASSLSEGYQPQHF
TRBV27	TRBJ1-1	CASSPSTGAEAFF
TRBV9	TRBJ1-1	CASSEQGVEAFF
TRBV11-3	TRBJ1-1	CASSPGLEGRGTEAFF
TRBV2	TRBJ2-1	CASSWGGQDNEQFF